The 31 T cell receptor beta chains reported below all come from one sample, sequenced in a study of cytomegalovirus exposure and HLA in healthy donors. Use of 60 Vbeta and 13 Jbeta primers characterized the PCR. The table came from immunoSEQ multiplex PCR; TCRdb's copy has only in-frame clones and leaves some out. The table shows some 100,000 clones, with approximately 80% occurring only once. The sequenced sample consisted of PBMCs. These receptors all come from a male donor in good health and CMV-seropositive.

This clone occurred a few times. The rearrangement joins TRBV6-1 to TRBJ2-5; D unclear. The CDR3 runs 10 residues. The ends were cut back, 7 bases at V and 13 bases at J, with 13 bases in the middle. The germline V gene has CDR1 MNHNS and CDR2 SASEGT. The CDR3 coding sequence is TGTGCCAGCAACATAGCCGAGCGGTACTTC. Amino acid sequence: CASNIAERYF.

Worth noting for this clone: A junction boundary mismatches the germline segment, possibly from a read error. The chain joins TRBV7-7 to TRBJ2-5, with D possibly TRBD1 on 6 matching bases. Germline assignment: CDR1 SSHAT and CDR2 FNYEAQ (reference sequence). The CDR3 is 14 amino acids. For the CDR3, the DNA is TGTGCTAGCAGCTTCCCTACAGGGATGGAGACCCAGTACTTC. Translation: CASSFPTGMETQYF. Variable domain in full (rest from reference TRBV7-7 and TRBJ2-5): GAGVSQSPRYKVTKRGQDVTLRCDPISSHATLYWYQQALGQGPEFLTYFNYEAQPDKSGLPSDRFSAERPEGSISTLTIQRTEQRDSAMYRCASSFPTGMETQYFGPGTRLLVL.

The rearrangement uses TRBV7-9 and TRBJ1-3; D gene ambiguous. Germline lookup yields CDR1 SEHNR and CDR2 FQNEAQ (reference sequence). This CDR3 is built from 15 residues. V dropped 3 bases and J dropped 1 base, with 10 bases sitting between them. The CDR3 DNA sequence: TGTGCCAGCAGCTTCCCCTCGGGGTCTGGAAACACCATATATTTT. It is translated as CASSFPSGSGNTIYF.

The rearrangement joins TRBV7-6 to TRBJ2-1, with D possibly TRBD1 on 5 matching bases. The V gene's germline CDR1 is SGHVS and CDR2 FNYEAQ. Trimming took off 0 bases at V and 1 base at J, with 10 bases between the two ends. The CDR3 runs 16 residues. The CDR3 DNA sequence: TGTGCCAGCAGCTTAGCCGAGGCAGGGTCCTACAATGAGCAGTTCTTC. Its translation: CASSLAEAGSYNEQFF.

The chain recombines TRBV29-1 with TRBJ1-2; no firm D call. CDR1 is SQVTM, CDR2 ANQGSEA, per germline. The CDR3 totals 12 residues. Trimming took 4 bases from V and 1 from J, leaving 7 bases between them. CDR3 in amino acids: CSVGHSNYGYTF. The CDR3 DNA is TGCAGCGTTGGACATAGTAACTATGGCTACACCTTC.

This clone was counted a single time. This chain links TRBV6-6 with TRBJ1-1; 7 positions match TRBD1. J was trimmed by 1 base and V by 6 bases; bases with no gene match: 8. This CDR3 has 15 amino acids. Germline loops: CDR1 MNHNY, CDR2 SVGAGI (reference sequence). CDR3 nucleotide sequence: TGTGCCAGCAGCTACGGACAGGTGGGGAACACTGAAGCTTTCTTT. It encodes CASSYGQVGNTEAFF.

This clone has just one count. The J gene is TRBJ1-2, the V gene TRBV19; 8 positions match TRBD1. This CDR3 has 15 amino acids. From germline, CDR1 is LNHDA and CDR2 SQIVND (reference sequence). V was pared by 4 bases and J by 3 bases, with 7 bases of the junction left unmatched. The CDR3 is CASSRQGQGHYGYTF. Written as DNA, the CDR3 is TGTGCCAGTAGTAGACAAGGACAGGGACACTATGGCTACACCTTC.

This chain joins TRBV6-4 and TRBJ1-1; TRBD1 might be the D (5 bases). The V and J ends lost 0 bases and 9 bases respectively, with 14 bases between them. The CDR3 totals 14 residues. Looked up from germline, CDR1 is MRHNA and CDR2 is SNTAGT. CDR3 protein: CASSDSGQAEKAFF. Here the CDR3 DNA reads TGTGCCAGCAGTGACTCGGGGCAGGCGGAAAAAGCTTTCTTT.

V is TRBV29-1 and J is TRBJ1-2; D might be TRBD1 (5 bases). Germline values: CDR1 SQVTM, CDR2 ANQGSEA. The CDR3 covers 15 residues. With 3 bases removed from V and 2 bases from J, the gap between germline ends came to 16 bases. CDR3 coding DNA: TGCAGCGTTGAGGGGCTCGTGCAGGGAAACTATGGCTACACCTTC. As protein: CSVEGLVQGNYGYTF.

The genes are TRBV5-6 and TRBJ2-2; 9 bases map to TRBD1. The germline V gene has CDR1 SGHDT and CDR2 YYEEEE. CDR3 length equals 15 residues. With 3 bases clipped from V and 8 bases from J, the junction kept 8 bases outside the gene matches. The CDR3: CASSYRDRVGGELFF. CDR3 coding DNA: TGTGCCAGCAGCTACCGGGACAGGGTTGGTGGGGAGCTGTTTTTT.

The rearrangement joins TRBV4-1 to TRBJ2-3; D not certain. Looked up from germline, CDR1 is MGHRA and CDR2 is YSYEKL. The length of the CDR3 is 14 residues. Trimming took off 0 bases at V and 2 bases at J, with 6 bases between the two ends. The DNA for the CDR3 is TGCGCCAGCAGCCAAGATGAGGTCACAGATACGCAGTATTTT. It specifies CASSQDEVTDTQYF.

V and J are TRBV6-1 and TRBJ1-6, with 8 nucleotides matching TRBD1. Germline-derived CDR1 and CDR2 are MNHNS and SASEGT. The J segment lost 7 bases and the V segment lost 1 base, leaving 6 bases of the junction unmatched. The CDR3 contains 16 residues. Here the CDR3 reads CASSEDRDRPNSPLHF. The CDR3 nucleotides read TGTGCCAGCAGTGAAGATCGGGACAGGCCAAATTCACCCCTCCACTTT.

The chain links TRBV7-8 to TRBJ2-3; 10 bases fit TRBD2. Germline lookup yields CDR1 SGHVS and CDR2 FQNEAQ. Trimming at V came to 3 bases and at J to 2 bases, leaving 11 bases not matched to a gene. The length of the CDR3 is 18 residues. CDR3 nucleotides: TGTGCCAGCAGCTTGAAGCGGGGGGGACCGATAATCACAGATACGCAGTATTTT. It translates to CASSLKRGGPIITDTQYF.

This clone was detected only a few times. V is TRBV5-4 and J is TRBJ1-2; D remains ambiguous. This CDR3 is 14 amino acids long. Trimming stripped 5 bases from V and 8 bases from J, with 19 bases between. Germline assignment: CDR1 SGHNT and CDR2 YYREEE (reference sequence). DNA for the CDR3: TGTGCCAGCAGTTTCCGAAACGGACTGGGAGGCTACACCTTC. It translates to CASSFRNGLGGYTF. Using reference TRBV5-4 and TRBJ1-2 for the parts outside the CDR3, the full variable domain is ETGVTQSPTHLIKTRGQQVTLRCSSQSGHNTVSWYQQALGQGPQFIFQYYREEENGRGNFPPRFSGLQFPNYSSELNVNALELDDSALYLCASSFRNGLGGYTFGSGTRLTVV.

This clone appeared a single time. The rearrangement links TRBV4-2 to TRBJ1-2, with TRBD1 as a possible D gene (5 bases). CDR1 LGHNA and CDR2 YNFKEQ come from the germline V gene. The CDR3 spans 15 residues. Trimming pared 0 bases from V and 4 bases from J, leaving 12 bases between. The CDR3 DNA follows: TGTGCCAGCAGCCAAGATGGGGAGGGGTTCTATGGCTACACCTTC. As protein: CASSQDGEGFYGYTF.

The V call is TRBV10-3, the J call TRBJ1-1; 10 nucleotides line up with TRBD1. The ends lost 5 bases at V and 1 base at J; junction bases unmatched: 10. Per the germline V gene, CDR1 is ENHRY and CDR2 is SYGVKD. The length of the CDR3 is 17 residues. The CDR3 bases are TGTGCCATCAGTCGTCCCGGGACAGGGGTCCCGAACACTGAAGCTTTCTTT. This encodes CAISRPGTGVPNTEAFF.

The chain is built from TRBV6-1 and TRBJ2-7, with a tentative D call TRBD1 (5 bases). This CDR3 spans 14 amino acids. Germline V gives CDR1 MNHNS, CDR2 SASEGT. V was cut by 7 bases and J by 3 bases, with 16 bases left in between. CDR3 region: CASILTEFYYEQYF. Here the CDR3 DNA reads TGTGCCAGCATTTTGACAGAATTTTACTACGAGCAGTACTTC.

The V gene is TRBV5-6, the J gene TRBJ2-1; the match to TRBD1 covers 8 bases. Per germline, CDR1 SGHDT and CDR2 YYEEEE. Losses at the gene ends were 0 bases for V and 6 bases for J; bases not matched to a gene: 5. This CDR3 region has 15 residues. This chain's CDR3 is CASSLDRGWFNEQFF. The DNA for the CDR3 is TGTGCCAGCAGCTTGGACAGGGGGTGGTTCAATGAGCAGTTCTTC.

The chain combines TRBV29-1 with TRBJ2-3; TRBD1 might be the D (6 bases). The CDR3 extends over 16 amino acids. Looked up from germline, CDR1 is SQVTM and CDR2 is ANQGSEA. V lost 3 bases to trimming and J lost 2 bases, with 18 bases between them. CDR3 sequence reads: CSVEKEQGPHTDTQYF. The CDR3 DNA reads TGCAGCGTTGAGAAAGAACAGGGCCCCCACACAGATACGCAGTATTTT.

CDR3: CASSPGKSSYNEQFF. CDR3 DNA: TGCGCCAGCTCTCCCGGGAAGAGCTCCTACAATGAGCAGTTCTTC. V gene TRBV5-1 combines with J gene TRBJ2-1; TRBD2 might be the D (5 bases). CDR1 is SGHRS and CDR2 is YFSETQ in the germline V gene. The CDR3 covers 15 residues. The V end lost 7 bases, the J end lost 0 bases, and 14 bases lay between the germline ends. The variable domain in full, with the rest retrieved from reference TRBV5-1 and TRBJ2-1, is KAGVTQTPRYLIKTRGQQVTLSCSPISGHRSVSWYQQTPGQGLQFLFEYFSETQRNKGNFPGRFSGRQFSNSRSEMNVSTLELGDSALYLCASSPGKSSYNEQFFGPGTRLTVL.

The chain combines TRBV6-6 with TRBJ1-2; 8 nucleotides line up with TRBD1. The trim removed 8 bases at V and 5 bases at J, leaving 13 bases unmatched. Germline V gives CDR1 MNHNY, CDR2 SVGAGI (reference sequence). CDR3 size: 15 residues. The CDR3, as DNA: TGTGCCAGCCTCCGGGACAGGCGAGGGGAGTATGGCTACACCTTC. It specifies CASLRDRRGEYGYTF.

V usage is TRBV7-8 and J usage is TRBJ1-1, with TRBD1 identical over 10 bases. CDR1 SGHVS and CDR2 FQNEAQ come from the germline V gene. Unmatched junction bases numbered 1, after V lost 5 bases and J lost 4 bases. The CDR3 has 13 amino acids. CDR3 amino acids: CASSGDRGTEAFF. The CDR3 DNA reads TGTGCCAGCAGCGGGGACAGGGGCACTGAAGCTTTCTTT.

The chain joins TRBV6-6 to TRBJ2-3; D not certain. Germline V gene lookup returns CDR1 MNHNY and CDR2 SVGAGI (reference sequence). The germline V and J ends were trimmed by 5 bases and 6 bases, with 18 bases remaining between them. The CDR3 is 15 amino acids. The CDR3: CASSPTSGLRDTQYF. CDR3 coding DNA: TGTGCCAGCAGTCCCACCTCCGGCCTGAGGGATACGCAGTATTTT.

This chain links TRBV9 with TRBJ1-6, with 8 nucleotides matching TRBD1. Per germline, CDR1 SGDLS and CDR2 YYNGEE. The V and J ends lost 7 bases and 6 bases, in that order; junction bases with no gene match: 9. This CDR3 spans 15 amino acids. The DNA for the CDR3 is TGTGCCAGCTCCCTCCAGGGGGCCGGTAATTCACCCCTCCACTTT. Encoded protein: CASSLQGAGNSPLHF.

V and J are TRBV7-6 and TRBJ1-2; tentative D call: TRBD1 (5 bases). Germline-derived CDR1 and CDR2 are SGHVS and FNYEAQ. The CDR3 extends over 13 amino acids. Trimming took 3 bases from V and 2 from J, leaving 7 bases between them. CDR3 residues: CASSLGGNYGYTF. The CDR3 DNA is TGTGCCAGCAGCTTGGGGGGGAACTATGGCTACACCTTC.

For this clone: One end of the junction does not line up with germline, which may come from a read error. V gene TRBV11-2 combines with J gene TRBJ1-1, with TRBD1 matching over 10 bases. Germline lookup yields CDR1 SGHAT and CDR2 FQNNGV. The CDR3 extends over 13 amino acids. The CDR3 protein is CASSLLGTGELQF. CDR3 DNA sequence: TGTGCCAGCAGCTTATTGGGGACAGGGGAGCTGCAATTT.

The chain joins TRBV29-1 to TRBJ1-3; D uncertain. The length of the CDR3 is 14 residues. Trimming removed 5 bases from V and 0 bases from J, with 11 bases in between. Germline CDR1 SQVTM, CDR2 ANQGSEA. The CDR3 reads CSVLLNYSGNTIYF. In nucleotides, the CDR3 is TGCAGCGTTCTCCTAAATTACTCTGGAAACACCATATATTTT.

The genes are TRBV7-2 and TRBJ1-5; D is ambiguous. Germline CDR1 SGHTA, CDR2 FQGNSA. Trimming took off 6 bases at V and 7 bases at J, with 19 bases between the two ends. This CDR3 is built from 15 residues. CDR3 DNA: TGTGCCAGCAGTTCGGGTGGGTCGGGGAGGCAGCCCCAGCATTTT. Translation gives CASSSGGSGRQPQHF.

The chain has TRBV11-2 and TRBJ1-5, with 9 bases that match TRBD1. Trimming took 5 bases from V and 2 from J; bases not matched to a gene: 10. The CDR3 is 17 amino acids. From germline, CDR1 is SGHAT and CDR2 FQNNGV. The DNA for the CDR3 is TGTGCCAGCAGCCCAGGGGACAGGGACTATCGCAATCAGCCCCAGCATTTT. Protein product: CASSPGDRDYRNQPQHF.

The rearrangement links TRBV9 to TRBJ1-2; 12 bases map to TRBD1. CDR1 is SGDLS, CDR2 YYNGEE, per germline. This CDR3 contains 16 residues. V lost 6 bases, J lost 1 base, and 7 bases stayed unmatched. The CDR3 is CASTPGQGALNYGYTF. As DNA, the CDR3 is TGTGCCAGCACCCCGGGACAGGGGGCCCTTAACTATGGCTACACCTTC.

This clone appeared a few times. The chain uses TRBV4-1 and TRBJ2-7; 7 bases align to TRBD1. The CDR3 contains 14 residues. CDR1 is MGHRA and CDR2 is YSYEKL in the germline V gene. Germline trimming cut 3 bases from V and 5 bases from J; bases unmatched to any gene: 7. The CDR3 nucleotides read TGCGCCAGCAGCCATTCAGGGGGAACCGACGAGCAGTACTTC. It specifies CASSHSGGTDEQYF.